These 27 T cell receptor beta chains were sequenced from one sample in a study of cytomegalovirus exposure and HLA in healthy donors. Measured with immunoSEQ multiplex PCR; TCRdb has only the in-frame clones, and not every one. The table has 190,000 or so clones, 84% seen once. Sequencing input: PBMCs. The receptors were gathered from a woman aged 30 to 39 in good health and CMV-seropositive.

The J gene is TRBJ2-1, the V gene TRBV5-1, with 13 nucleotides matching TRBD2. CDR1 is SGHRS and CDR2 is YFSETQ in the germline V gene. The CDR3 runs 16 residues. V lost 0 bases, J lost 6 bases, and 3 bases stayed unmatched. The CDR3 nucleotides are TGCGCCAGCAGCTTGGGCTGGACTAGCGGGAGCAATGAGCAGTTCTTC. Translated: CASSLGWTSGSNEQFF. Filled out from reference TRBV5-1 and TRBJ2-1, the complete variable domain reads KAGVTQTPRYLIKTRGQQVTLSCSPISGHRSVSWYQQTPGQGLQFLFEYFSETQRNKGNFPGRFSGRQFSNSRSEMNVSTLELGDSALYLCASSLGWTSGSNEQFFGPGTRLTVL.

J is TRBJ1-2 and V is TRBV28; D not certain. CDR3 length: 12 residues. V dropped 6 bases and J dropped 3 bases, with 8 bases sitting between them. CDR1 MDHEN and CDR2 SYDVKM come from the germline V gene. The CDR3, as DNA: TGTGCCAGCAGCTACGGTGACTATGGCTACACCTTC. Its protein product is CASSYGDYGYTF.

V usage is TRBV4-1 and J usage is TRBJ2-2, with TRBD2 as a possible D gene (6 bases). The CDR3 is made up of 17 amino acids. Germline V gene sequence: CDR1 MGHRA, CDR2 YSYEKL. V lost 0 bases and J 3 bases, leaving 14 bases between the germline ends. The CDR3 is CASSQDLRRGYTGELFF. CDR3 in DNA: TGCGCCAGCAGCCAAGATCTAAGGAGGGGATACACCGGGGAGCTGTTTTTT.

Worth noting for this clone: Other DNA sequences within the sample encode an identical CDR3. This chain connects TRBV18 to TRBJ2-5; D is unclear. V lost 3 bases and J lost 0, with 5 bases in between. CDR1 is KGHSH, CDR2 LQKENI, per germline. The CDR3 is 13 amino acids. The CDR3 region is CASSPPYQETQYF. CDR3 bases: TGTGCCAGCTCACCTCCGTACCAAGAGACCCAGTACTTC.

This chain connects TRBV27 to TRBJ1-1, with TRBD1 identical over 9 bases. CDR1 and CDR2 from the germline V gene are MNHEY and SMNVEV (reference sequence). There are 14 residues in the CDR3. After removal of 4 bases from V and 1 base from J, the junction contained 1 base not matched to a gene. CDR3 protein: CASSWTGANTEAFF. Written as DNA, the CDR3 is TGTGCCAGCAGTTGGACAGGGGCGAACACTGAAGCTTTCTTT.

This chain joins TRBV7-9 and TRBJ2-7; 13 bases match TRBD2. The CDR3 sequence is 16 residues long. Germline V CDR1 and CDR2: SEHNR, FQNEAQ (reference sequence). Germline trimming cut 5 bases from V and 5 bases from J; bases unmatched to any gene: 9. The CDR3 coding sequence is TGTGCCAGCAGCGACGGACTAGCGGGAGTCGTAGACGAGCAGTACTTC. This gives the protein CASSDGLAGVVDEQYF. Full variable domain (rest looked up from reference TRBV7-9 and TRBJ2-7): DTGVSQNPRHKITKRGQNVTFRCDPISEHNRLYWYRQTLGQGPEFLTYFQNEAQLEKSRLLSDRFSAERPKGSFSTLEIQRTEQGDSAMYLCASSDGLAGVVDEQYFGPGTRLTVT.

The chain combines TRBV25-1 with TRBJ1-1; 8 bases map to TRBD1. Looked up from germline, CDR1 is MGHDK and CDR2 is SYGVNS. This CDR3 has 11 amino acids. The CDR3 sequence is CDRTGLGEAFF. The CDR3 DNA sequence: TGTGACCGGACAGGGCTCGGTGAAGCTTTCTTT.

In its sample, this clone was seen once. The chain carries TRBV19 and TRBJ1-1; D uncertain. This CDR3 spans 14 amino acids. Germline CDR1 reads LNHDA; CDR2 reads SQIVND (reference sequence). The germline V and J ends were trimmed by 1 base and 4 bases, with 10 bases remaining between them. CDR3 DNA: TGTGCCAGTAGTATAGCCCTCGGGGTCACTGAAGCTTTCTTT. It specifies CASSIALGVTEAFF.

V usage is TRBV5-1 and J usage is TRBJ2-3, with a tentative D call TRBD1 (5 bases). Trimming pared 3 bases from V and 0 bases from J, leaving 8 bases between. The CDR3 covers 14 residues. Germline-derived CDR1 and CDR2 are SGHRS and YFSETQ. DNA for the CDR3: TGCGCCAGCAGCTGGGGCGGAAGCACAGATACGCAGTATTTT. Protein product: CASSWGGSTDTQYF.

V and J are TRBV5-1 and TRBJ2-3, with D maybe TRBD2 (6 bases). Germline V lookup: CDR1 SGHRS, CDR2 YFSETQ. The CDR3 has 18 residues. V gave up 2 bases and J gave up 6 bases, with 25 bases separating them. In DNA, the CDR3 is TGCGCCAGCAGCTTTGGCGCATCATTTTTGGGGGGAGGCGATACGCAGTATTTT. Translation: CASSFGASFLGGGDTQYF.

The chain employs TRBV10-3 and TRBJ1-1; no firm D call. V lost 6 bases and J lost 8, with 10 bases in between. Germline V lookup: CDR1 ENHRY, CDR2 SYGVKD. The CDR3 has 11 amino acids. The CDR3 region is CAISDTDEAFF. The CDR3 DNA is TGTGCCATCAGCGATACAGACGAAGCTTTCTTT.

The CDR3 sequence: CASSLSSGNYGYTF. The CDR3 coding sequence is TGTGCCAGCAGTTTGAGCTCCGGGAACTATGGCTACACCTTC. V is TRBV27 and J is TRBJ1-2; the D is unclear. The germline CDR1 and CDR2 sequences are MNHEY and SMNVEV (reference sequence). The CDR3 contains 14 residues. Trimming pared 3 bases from V and 2 bases from J, leaving 10 bases between.

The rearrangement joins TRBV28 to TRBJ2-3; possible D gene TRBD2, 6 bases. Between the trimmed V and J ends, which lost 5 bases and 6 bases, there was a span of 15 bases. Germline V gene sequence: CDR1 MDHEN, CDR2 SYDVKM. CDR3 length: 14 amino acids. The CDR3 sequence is CASSEAGTRDTQYF. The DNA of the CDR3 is TGTGCCAGCAGTGAGGCGGGAACTCGGGATACGCAGTATTTT.

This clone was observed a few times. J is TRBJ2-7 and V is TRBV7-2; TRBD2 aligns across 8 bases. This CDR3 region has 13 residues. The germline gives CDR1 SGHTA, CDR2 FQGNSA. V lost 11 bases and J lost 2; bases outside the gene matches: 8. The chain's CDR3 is CAGSSGSPYEQYF. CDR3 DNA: TGTGCCGGATCGAGCGGGAGCCCCTACGAGCAGTACTTC. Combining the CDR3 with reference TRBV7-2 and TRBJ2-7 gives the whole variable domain GAGVSQSPSNKVTEKGKDVELRCDPISGHTALYWYRQSLGQGLEFLIYFQGNSAPDKSGLPSDRFSAERTGGSVSTLTIQRTQQEDSAVYLCAGSSGSPYEQYFGPGTRLTVT.

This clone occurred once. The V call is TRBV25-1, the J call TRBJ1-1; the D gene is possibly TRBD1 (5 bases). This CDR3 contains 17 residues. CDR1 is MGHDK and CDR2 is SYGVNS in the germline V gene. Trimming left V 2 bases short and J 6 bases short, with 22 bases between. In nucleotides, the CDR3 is TGTGCCAGCAGTGAACCCTCGGGGGGGGAGAAACTCGCTGAAGCTTTCTTT. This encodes CASSEPSGGEKLAEAFF. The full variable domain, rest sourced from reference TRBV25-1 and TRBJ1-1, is EADIYQTPRYLVIGTGKKITLECSQTMGHDKMYWYQQDPGMELHLIHYSYGVNSTEKGDLSSESTVSRIRTEHFPLTLESARPSHTSQYLCASSEPSGGEKLAEAFFGQGTRLTVV.

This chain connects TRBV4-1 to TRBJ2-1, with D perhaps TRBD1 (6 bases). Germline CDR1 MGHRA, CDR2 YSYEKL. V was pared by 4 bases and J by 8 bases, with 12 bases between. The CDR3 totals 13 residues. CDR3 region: CASSPLQGHEQFF. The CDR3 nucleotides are TGCGCCAGCAGCCCGCTACAGGGACATGAGCAGTTCTTC.

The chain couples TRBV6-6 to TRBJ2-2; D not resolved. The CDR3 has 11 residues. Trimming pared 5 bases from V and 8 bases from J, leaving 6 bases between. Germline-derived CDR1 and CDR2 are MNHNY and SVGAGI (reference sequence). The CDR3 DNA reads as TGTGCCAGCAGTAAATCTGGGGAGCTGTTTTTT. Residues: CASSKSGELFF.

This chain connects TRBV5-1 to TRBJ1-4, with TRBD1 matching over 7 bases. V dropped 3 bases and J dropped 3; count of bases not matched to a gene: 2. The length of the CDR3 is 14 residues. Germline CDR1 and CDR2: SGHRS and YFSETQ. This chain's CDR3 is CASSSGTANEKLFF. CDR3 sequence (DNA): TGCGCCAGCAGCTCCGGGACAGCTAATGAAAAACTGTTTTTT.

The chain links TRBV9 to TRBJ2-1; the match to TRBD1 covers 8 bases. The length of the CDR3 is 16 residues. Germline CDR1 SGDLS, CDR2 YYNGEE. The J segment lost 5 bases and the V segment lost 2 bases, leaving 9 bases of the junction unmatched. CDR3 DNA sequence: TGTGCCAGCAGCGTGAGGAGGGGGACAGGAAACAATGAGCAGTTCTTC. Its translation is CASSVRRGTGNNEQFF.

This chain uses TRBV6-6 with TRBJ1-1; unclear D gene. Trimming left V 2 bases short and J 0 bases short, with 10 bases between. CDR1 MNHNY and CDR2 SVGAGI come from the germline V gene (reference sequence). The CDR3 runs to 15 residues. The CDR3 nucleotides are TGTGCCAGCAGTTACGACATTTTCATGAACACTGAAGCTTTCTTT. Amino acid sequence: CASSYDIFMNTEAFF.

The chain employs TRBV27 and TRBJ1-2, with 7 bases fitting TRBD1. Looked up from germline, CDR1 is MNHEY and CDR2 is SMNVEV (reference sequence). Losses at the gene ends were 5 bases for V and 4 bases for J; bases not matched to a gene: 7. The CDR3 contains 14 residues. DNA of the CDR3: TGTGCCAGCAGTCCGGGGACAGTCGGCTATGGCTACACCTTC. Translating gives CASSPGTVGYGYTF.

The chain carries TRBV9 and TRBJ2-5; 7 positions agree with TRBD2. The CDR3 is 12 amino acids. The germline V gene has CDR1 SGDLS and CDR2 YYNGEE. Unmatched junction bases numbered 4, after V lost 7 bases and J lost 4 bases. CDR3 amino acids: CASSRGVETQYF. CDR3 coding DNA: TGTGCCAGCTCCCGGGGGGTAGAGACCCAGTACTTC.

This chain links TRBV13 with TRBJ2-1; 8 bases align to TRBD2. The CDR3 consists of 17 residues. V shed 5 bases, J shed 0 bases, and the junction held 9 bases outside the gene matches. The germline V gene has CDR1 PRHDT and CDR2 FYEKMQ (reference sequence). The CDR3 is CASSRQTSASSYNEQFF. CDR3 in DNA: TGTGCCAGCAGCCGGCAGACTAGCGCCAGCTCCTACAATGAGCAGTTCTTC.

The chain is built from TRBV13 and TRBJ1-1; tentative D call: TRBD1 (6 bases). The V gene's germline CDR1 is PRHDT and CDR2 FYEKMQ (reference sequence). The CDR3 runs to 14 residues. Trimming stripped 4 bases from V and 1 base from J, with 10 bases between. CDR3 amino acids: CASSWGRGNTEAFF. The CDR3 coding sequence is TGTGCCAGCAGCTGGGGGCGAGGGAACACTGAAGCTTTCTTT.

In DNA form, the CDR3 reads TGCGCCAGCAGCCCCATGGCCCTAGCGGGTGAAGAGACCCAGTACTTC. This encodes CASSPMALAGEETQYF. This chain uses TRBV5-1 with TRBJ2-5, with TRBD2 matching over 8 bases. Germline V CDR1 and CDR2: SGHRS, YFSETQ. Losses at the gene ends were 4 bases for V and 3 bases for J; bases not matched to a gene: 11. The CDR3 loop spans 16 amino acids.

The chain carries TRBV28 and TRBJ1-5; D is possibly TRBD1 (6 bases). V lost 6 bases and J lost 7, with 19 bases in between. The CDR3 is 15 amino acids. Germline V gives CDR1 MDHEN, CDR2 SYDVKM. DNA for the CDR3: TGTGCCAGCAGGCCAGATACAGGGTCCGTGCAGCCCCAGCATTTT. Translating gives CASRPDTGSVQPQHF.

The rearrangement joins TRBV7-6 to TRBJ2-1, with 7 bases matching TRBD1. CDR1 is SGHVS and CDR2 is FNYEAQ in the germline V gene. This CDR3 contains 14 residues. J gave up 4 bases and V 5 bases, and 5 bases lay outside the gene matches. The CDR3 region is CASSRGGSYNEQFF. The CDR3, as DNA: TGTGCCAGCAGCCGAGGGGGCTCATACAATGAGCAGTTCTTC.